This record covers a single TCR beta chain. Its target is unknown. The trim removed 1 base at V and 5 bases at J, leaving 9 bases unmatched. The CDR3 is 16 amino acids. CDR1 SGHAT and CDR2 FQNNGV come from the germline V gene. These data originate in a study of blood T cells in healthy people across ages. Study-level background: The template switching approach captured approximately one barcoded beta molecule for every two T cells.

For the second PCR, which ran for roughly 7 to 11 cycles, a sample-barcoded 5' primer and a J-beta primer mix were used. TCRdb reprocessed the 5' RACE reads via MiXCR and lists one record per CDR3 protein. The table includes around 900,000 distinct CDR3 sequences, roughly 51% detected once. Findings and caveats of the study: Per-million-T-cell TCR beta diversity fell roughly linearly with age.

The rearrangement joins TRBV11-2 to TRBJ2-3; 7 nucleotides align to TRBD2. The sequence was obtained from a woman aged 55-69 years in good health. The material sequenced was blood. The chain's CDR3 is CASSLAVGRLEDTQYF. The DNA for the CDR3 is TGTGCCAGCAGCTTAGCAGTCGGGAGGCTGGAAGATACGCAGTATTTT.